Shown below are 20 T cell receptor beta chains from a single sample sequenced in a study of blood T cell repertoires in COVID-19. Assay used: immunoSEQ multiplex PCR; TCRdb lists only in-frame clones, some missing. Here the sample spans a few hundred thousand clones, 75% to 90% being singletons. Sequencing was performed on peripheral blood. These receptors originate from a woman between 65 and 79 years old with COVID-19, enrolled during active disease.

The CDR3 coding sequence is TGTGCCAGCAGAAGGACTAGCAGAAGTGAGACCCAGTACTTC. Translating gives CASRRTSRSETQYF. The chain carries TRBV21-1 and TRBJ2-5; the D call of TRBD2 is as the table states it, not checked on the DNA. TRBV21-1 corresponds to a pseudogene. The CDR3 spans 14 residues.

The chain links TRBV18 to TRBJ1-1; possible D gene TRBD1, 5 bases. Germline lookup yields CDR1 KGHSH and CDR2 LQKENI. V was trimmed by 5 bases and J by 3 bases, leaving 16 bases between them. The CDR3 covers 15 residues. The CDR3 region is CASSSLWVGDTEAFF. The CDR3, as DNA: TGTGCCAGCTCAAGTCTGTGGGTAGGGGACACTGAAGCTTTCTTT.

The gene calls are TRBV7-6 and TRBJ2-5; no definite D call. Trimming stripped 5 bases from V and 5 bases from J, with 21 bases between. CDR3 length: 16 amino acids. Germline V CDR1 and CDR2: SGHVS, FNYEAQ. The CDR3 DNA reads TGTGCCAGCAGCCAGCGATATGTGTCACTTCAGGAGACCCAGTACTTC. Translating gives CASSQRYVSLQETQYF.

This sequence joins TRBV9 and TRBJ1-3; tentative D call: TRBD1 (5 bases). This CDR3 spans 14 amino acids. The V end was cut by 2 bases, the J end by 4 bases, with 10 bases between. CDR1 and CDR2 (germline): SGDLS, YYNGEE. The CDR3 sequence is CASSVGGDGNTIYF. CDR3 in DNA: TGTGCCAGCAGCGTCGGGGGTGACGGAAACACCATATATTTT.

The V call is TRBV19, the J call TRBJ2-2, with 8 bases matching TRBD2. CDR3 size: 19 residues. From germline, CDR1 is LNHDA and CDR2 SQIVND (reference sequence). Germline trimming cut 2 bases from V and 0 bases from J; bases unmatched to any gene: 11. This chain's CDR3 is CASSISTSGRITNTGELFF. The CDR3 DNA follows: TGTGCCAGTAGTATAAGTACTAGCGGAAGGATTACGAACACCGGGGAGCTGTTTTTT.

The chain has TRBV19 and TRBJ1-2; 10 nucleotides align to TRBD1. Per the germline V gene, CDR1 is LNHDA and CDR2 is SQIVND (reference sequence). Trimming cost V 7 bases and J 4 bases; bases outside gene matches: 6. This CDR3 is 14 amino acids long. CDR3 sequence reads: CASTPGQGSYGYTF. The CDR3 nucleotides are TGTGCCAGTACCCCGGGACAGGGGTCCTATGGCTACACCTTC.

This CDR3 is CASSQRVGDYGYTF. CDR3 in DNA: TGTGCCAGCAGCCAAAGGGTAGGGGACTATGGCTACACCTTC. The chain recombines TRBV7-2 with TRBJ1-2; D may be TRBD1 (5 bases). CDR1 is SGHTA and CDR2 is FQGNSA in the germline V gene. Trimming took off 5 bases at V and 3 bases at J, with 13 bases between the two ends. The CDR3 is 14 residues long.

This chain joins TRBV5-4 and TRBJ2-5; weak D call: TRBD1 (5 bases). V lost 0 bases and J lost 5, with 14 bases in between. This CDR3 contains 15 residues. Germline values: CDR1 SGHNT, CDR2 YYREEE (reference sequence). This CDR3 reads CASSLEWSSGETQYF. DNA of the CDR3: TGTGCCAGCAGCTTGGAGTGGAGCTCAGGGGAGACCCAGTACTTC.

The chain links TRBV5-1 to TRBJ2-7; 11 nucleotides align to TRBD2. The CDR3 is made up of 15 amino acids. Germline V gene sequence: CDR1 SGHRS, CDR2 YFSETQ. V dropped 4 bases and J dropped 7; count of bases not matched to a gene: 10. The DNA for the CDR3 is TGCGCCAGCAGCCTAGAAGGACTAGCGGGTAAAGAGCAGTACTTC. Residues: CASSLEGLAGKEQYF.

The gene calls are TRBV18 and TRBJ1-2; D is unclear. This CDR3 is built from 11 residues. Trimming shortened V by 6 bases and J by 8 bases, and 10 bases separated the two germline ends. Germline lookup yields CDR1 KGHSH and CDR2 LQKENI. CDR3 in DNA: TGTGCCAGCTCGTCGAATCGGGGCTACACCTTC. Translated: CASSSNRGYTF.

This chain's CDR3 is CASSTGVEAFF. As DNA, the CDR3 is TGTGCCAGCAGTACAGGGGTTGAAGCTTTCTTT. This sequence joins TRBV28 and TRBJ1-1, with 7 bases fitting TRBD1. The CDR3 totals 11 residues. J was trimmed by 7 bases and V by 5 bases; bases with no gene match: 1. Germline CDR1 and CDR2: MDHEN and SYDVKM. The full variable domain, with the rest looked up from reference TRBV28 and TRBJ1-1, is DVKVTQSSRYLVKRTGEKVFLECVQDMDHENMFWYRQDPGLGLRLIYFSYDVKMKEKGDIPEGYSVSREKKERFSLILESASTNQTSMYLCASSTGVEAFFGQGTRLTVV.

The CDR3 DNA follows: TGTGCCAGCAGTTCATGGACTAGCGGGAGTCTAGATACGCAGTATTTT. Translating gives CASSSWTSGSLDTQYF. This sequence joins TRBV6-2 or TRBV6-3 and TRBJ2-3, with 13 bases aligning to TRBD2. V dropped 4 bases and J dropped 5; count of bases not matched to a gene: 6. From germline, CDR1 is MNHEY and CDR2 SVGEGT. This CDR3 spans 16 amino acids.

The V call is TRBV7-2, the J call TRBJ2-7; 10 bases map to TRBD1. V dropped 6 bases and J dropped 5; count of bases not matched to a gene: 7. The CDR3 is 14 residues long. Germline V CDR1 and CDR2: SGHTA, FQGNSA. The CDR3 DNA is TGTGCCAGCAGGATCCGACAGGGGGCCCACGAGCAGTACTTC. It encodes CASRIRQGAHEQYF.

The V gene is TRBV7-3, the J gene TRBJ2-1, with 13 bases identical to TRBD2. Germline V gives CDR1 SGHTA, CDR2 FQGTGA. CDR3 size: 14 residues. Trimming removed 5 bases from V and 15 bases from J; junction bases left unmatched: 10. The CDR3 DNA reads TGTGCCAGCAGCCCAGACTGGACTAGCGGGAGTTTGTTCTTC. It codes for CASSPDWTSGSLFF. Together with reference TRBV7-3 and TRBJ2-1, the CDR3 gives the full variable domain: GAGVSQTPSNKVTEKGKYVELRCDPISGHTALYWYRQSLGQGPEFLIYFQGTGAADDSGLPNDRFFAVRPEGSVSTLKIQRTERGDSAVYLCASSPDWTSGSLFFGPGTRLTVL.

The chain couples TRBV10-2 to TRBJ2-7, with TRBD2 identical over 9 bases. Germline V lookup: CDR1 WSHSY, CDR2 SAAADI. The CDR3 totals 18 residues. The V segment lost 3 bases and the J segment 0 bases; nucleotides outside the gene matches: 12. CDR3 sequence reads: CASSDPTSGARSSYEQYF. In DNA form, the CDR3 reads TGCGCCAGCAGTGACCCGACTAGCGGAGCTAGGAGCTCCTACGAGCAGTACTTC.

This clone has only one observation. The chain's CDR3 is CASSSPTGSSYEQYF. Written as DNA, the CDR3 is TGCGCCAGCAGCTCTCCGACAGGGTCCTCCTACGAGCAGTACTTC. The chain links TRBV5-1 to TRBJ2-7, with 7 bases fitting TRBD1. From germline, CDR1 is SGHRS and CDR2 YFSETQ. Germline trimming cut 3 bases from V and 0 bases from J; bases unmatched to any gene: 6. The CDR3 runs to 15 residues. The variable domain in full, with the rest retrieved from reference TRBV5-1 and TRBJ2-7, is KAGVTQTPRYLIKTRGQQVTLSCSPISGHRSVSWYQQTPGQGLQFLFEYFSETQRNKGNFPGRFSGRQFSNSRSEMNVSTLELGDSALYLCASSSPTGSSYEQYFGPGTRLTVT.

The chain combines TRBV19 with TRBJ2-2, with 9 bases aligning to TRBD1. The CDR3 runs 18 residues. The germline V gene encodes CDR1 LNHDA and CDR2 SQIVND (reference sequence). V gave up 5 bases and J gave up 3 bases; unmatched junction bases: 13. CDR3 loop: CASSAFLIQGADTGELFF. CDR3 DNA sequence: TGTGCCAGTAGTGCCTTCTTAATACAGGGGGCCGACACCGGGGAGCTGTTTTTT.

The chain carries TRBV3-1 (or the pseudogene TRBV3-2) and TRBJ2-1; TRBD1 is a possible D gene (7 bases). This CDR3 spans 17 amino acids. The V gene lost 3 bases and the J gene lost 7 bases, with 22 bases spanning the gap. The V gene's germline CDR1 is LGHDT and CDR2 YNNKEL (reference sequence). This chain's CDR3 is CASSQGGRRGQMNEQFF. The DNA for the CDR3 is TGTGCCAGCAGCCAGGGTGGGAGGAGGGGGCAAATGAATGAGCAGTTCTTC.

The CDR3 DNA is TGTGCCAGCAGTGACTACCGGGACAGGGGACGGTATCAGCCCCAGCATTTT. Its protein is CASSDYRDRGRYQPQHF. The chain combines TRBV6-1 with TRBJ1-5, with 10 positions matching TRBD1. With 3 bases clipped from V and 5 bases from J, the junction kept 10 bases outside the gene matches. Per germline, CDR1 MNHNS and CDR2 SASEGT. There are 17 residues in the CDR3.

The chain recombines TRBV25-1 with TRBJ2-2; a weak D match, TRBD2 (5 bases). V was shortened by 4 bases and J by 2 bases, with 11 bases between the two germline ends. The CDR3 has 15 residues. CDR1 is MGHDK, CDR2 SYGVNS, per germline. CDR3 bases: TGTGCCAGCAGTGGGGAGAGGTCAAACACCGGGGAGCTGTTTTTT. It yields the protein CASSGERSNTGELFF. Combining the CDR3 with reference TRBV25-1 and TRBJ2-2 gives the whole variable domain EADIYQTPRYLVIGTGKKITLECSQTMGHDKMYWYQQDPGMELHLIHYSYGVNSTEKGDLSSESTVSRIRTEHFPLTLESARPSHTSQYLCASSGERSNTGELFFGEGSRLTVL.